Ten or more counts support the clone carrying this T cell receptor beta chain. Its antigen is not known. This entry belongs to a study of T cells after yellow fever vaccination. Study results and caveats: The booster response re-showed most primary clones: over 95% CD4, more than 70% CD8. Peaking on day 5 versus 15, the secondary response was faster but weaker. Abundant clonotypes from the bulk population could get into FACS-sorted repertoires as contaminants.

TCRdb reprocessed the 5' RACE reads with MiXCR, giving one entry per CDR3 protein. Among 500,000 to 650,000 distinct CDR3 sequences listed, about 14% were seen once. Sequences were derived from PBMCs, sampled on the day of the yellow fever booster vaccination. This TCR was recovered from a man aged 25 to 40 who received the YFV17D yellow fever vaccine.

CDR3 sequence: CASSVRDNTDTQYF. CDR3 sequence (DNA): TGCGCCAGCAGCGTCCGGGACAACACAGATACGCAGTATTTT. V is TRBV4-3 and J is TRBJ2-3; a weak D match, TRBD1 (6 bases). CDR3 length: 14 amino acids. Trimming left V 5 bases short and J 2 bases short, with 11 bases between. The V gene's germline CDR1 is LGHNA and CDR2 YSLEER.